The 3 T cell receptor beta chains below were found in one sample sequenced in a study of OX40 agonist ivuxolimab in advanced cancers. Clones were sequenced by immunoSEQ multiplex PCR, and TCRdb holds only the in-frame ones, with some missing. The sample contains 84,000 or so clones, about 93% of which appear only once. The sample in question was CD4+ or CD8+ T cells sorted from blood, obtained in a trial of the OX40 agonist ivuxolimab. The origin of the receptors is an adult with an advanced solid tumor such as melanoma, head and neck, liver or kidney cancer.

CDR3 coding DNA: TGTGCCAGCAGCTTTGTTTCCGGACAAGGGGTTGTGGAGCAGTACTTC. Amino acid sequence: CASSFVSGQGVVEQYF. V gene TRBV7-9 combines with J gene TRBJ2-7; a possible D gene is TRBD1 (5 bases). The germline V gene has CDR1 SEHNR and CDR2 FQNEAQ (reference sequence). V lost 3 bases and J 7 bases, leaving 22 bases between the germline ends. The CDR3 extends over 16 amino acids.

V usage is TRBV7-9 and J usage is TRBJ1-2, with D uncertain. The CDR3 is 13 amino acids. With 4 bases removed from V and 0 bases from J, the gap between germline ends came to 6 bases. In germline, CDR1 is SEHNR, CDR2 FQNEAQ (reference sequence). The CDR3 reads CASSSEANYGYTF. The CDR3 region has the DNA TGTGCCAGCAGCTCCGAGGCTAACTATGGCTACACCTTC.

V is TRBV19 and J is TRBJ2-1; D perhaps matches TRBD2 (5 bases). Per the germline V gene, CDR1 is LNHDA and CDR2 is SQIVND (reference sequence). The CDR3 extends over 16 amino acids. Between the trimmed V and J ends, which lost 3 bases and 0 bases, there was a span of 12 bases. The DNA of the CDR3 is TGTGCCAGTAGTATTGGGCGGGCAAGCTCCTACAATGAGCAGTTCTTC. Translated, it gives CASSIGRASSYNEQFF.